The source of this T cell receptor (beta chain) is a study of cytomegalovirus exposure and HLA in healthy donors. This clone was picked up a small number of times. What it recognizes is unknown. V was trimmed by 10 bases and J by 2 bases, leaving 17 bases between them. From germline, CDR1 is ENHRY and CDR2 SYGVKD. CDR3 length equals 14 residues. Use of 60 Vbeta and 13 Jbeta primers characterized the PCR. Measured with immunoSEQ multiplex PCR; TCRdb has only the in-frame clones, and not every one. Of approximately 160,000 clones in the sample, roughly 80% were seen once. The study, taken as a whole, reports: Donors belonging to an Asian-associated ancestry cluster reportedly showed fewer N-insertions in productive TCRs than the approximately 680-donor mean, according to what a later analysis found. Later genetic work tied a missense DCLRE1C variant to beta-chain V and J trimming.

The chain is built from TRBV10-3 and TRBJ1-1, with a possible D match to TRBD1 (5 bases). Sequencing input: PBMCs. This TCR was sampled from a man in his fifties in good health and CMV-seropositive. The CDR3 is CATHKLDSNTEAFF. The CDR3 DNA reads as TGTGCCACCCACAAGCTCGACAGTAACACTGAAGCTTTCTTT.